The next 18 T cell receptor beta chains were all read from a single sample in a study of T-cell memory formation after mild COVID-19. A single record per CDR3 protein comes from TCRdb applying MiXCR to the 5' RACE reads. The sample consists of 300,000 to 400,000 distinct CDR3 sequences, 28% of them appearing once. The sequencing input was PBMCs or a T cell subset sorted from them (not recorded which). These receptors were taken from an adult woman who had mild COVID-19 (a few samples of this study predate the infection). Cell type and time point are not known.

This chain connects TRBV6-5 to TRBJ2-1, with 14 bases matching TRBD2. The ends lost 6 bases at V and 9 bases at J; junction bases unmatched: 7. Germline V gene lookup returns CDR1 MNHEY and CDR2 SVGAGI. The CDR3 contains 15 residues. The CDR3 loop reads CASRIPGLAGVEQFF. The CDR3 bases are TGTGCCAGCAGAATACCGGGACTAGCGGGAGTTGAGCAGTTCTTC.

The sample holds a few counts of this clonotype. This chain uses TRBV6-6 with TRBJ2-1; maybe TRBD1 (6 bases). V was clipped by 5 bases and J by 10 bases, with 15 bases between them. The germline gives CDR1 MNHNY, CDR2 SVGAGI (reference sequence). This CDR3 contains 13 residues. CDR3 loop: CASSQTGSGEQFF. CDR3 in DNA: TGTGCCAGCAGTCAAACAGGGTCTGGCGAGCAGTTCTTC.

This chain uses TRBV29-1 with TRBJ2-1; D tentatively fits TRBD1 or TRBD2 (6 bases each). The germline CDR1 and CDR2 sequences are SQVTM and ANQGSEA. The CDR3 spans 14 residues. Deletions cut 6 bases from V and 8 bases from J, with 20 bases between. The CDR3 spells CSVLPGGFGDEQFF. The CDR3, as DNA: TGCAGCGTCCTACCCGGGGGCTTCGGGGATGAGCAGTTCTTC.

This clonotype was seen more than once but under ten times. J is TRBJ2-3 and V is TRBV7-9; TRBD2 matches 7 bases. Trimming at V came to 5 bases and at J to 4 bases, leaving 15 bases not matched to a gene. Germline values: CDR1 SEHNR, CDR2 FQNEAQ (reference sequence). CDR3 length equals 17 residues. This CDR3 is CASSVLAGVLGADTQYF. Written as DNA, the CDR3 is TGTGCCAGCAGCGTTCTTGCGGGAGTGCTTGGTGCAGATACGCAGTATTTT. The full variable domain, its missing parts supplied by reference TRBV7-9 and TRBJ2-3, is DTGVSQNPRHKITKRGQNVTFRCDPISEHNRLYWYRQTLGQGPEFLTYFQNEAQLEKSRLLSDRFSAERPKGSFSTLEIQRTEQGDSAMYLCASSVLAGVLGADTQYFGPGTRLTVL.

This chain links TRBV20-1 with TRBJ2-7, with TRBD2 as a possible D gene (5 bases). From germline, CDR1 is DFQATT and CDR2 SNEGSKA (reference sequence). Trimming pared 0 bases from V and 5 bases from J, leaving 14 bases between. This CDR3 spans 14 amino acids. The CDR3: CSARDREGLDEQYF. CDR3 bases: TGCAGTGCTAGAGACCGCGAGGGTCTCGACGAGCAGTACTTC.

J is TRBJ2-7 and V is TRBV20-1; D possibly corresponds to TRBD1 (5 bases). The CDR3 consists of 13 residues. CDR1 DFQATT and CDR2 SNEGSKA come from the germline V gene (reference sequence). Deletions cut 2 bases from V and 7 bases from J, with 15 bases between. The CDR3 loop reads CSARTGQGREQYF. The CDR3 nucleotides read TGCAGTGCTAGAACTGGCCAGGGTCGGGAGCAGTACTTC.

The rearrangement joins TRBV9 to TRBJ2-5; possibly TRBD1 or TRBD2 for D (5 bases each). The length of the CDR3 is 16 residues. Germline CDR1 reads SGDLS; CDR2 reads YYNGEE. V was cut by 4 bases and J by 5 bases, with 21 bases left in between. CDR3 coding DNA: TGTGCCAGCAGCCCCGGATTGGCGACCTGGGGGGAGACCCAGTACTTC. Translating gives CASSPGLATWGETQYF.

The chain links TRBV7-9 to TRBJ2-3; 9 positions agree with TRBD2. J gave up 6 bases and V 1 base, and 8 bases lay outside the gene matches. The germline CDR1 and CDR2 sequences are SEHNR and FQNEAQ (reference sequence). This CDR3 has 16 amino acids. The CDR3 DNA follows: TGTGCCAGCAGCTTAGGAATGGCGGGAGGGCCTGATACGCAGTATTTT. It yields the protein CASSLGMAGGPDTQYF.

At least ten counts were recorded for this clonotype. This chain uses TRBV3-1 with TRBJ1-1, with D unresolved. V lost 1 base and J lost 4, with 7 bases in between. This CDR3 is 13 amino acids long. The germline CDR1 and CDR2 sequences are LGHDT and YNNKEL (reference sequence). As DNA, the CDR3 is TGTGCCAGCAGCCAAGGCGTGGGCACTGAAGCTTTCTTT. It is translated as CASSQGVGTEAFF.

CDR3 in amino acids: CATSDQSGGTYNEQFF. The DNA of the CDR3 is TGTGCCACCAGTGACCAGAGCGGGGGGACCTACAATGAGCAGTTCTTC. The V call is TRBV24-1, the J call TRBJ2-1; 9 positions match TRBD2. The CDR3 sequence is 16 residues long. Trimming removed 4 bases from V and 2 bases from J; junction bases left unmatched: 5. CDR1 is KGHDR and CDR2 is SFDVKD in the germline V gene.

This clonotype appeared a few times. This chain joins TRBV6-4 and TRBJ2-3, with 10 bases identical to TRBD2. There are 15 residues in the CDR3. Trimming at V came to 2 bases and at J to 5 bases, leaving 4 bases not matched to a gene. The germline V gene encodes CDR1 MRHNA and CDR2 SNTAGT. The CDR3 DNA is TGTGCCAGCAGTGACGGAGCGGGGGGGCAAGATACGCAGTATTTT. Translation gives CASSDGAGGQDTQYF.

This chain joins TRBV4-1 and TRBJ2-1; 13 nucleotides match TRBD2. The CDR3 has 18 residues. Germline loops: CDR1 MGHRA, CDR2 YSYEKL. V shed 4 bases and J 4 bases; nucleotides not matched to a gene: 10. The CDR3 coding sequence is TGCGCCAGCAGCCCCCGCACTAGCGGGGGGGTTGATTACAATGAGCAGTTCTTC. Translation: CASSPRTSGGVDYNEQFF.

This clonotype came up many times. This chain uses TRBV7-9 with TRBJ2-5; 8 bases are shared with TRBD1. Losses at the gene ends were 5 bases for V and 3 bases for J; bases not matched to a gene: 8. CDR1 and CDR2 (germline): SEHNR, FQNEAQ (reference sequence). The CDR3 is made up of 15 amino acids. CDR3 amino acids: CASSQGTGGKETQYF. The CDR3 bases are TGTGCCAGCAGCCAAGGAACAGGGGGGAAAGAGACCCAGTACTTC.

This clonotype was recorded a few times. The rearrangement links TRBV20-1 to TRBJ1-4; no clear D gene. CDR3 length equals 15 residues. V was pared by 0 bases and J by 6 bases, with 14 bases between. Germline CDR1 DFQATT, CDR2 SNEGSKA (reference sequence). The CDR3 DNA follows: TGCAGTGCTAGAGAAGGAGGATCTTCTCATGAAAAACTGTTTTTT. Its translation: CSAREGGSSHEKLFF.

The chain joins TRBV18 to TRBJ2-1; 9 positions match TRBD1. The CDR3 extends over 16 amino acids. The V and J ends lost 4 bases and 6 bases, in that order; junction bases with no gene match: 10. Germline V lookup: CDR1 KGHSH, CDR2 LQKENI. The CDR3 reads CASSQRPGQGFNEQFF. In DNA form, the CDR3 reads TGTGCCAGCTCACAAAGACCGGGACAGGGCTTCAATGAGCAGTTCTTC.

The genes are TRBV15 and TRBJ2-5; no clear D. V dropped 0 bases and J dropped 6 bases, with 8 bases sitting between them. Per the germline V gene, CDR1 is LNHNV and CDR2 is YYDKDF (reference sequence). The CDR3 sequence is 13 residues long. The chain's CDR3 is CATSRDDGKTQYF. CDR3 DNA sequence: TGTGCCACCAGCAGAGATGATGGGAAGACCCAGTACTTC.

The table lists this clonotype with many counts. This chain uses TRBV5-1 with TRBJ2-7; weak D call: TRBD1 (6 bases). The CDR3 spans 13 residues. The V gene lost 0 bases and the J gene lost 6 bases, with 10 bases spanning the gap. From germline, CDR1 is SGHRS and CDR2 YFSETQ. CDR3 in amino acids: CASSLVSRGEQYF. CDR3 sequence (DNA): TGCGCCAGCAGCTTGGTATCCAGGGGCGAGCAGTACTTC.

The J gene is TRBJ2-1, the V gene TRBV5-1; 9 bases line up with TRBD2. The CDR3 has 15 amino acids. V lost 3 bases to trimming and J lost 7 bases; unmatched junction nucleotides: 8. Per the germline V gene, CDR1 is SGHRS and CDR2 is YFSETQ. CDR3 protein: CASSSGLARMNEQFF. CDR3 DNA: TGCGCCAGCAGCTCGGGACTAGCCCGAATGAATGAGCAGTTCTTC.